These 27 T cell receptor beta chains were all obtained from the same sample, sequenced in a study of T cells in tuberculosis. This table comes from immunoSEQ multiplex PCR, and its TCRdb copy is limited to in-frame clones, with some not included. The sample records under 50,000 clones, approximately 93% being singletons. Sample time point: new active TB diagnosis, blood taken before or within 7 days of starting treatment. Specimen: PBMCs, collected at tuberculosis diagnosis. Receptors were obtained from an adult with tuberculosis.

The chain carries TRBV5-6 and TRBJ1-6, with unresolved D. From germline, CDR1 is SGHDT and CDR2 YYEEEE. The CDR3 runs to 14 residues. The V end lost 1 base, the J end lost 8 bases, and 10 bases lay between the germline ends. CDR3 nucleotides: TGTGCCAGCAGCTTGAAACGTCGGGATTCACCCCTCCACTTT. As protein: CASSLKRRDSPLHF. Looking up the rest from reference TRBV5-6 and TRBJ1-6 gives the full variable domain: DAGVTQSPTHLIKTRGQQVTLRCSPKSGHDTVSWYQQALGQGPQFIFQYYEEEERQRGNFPDRFSGHQFPNYSSELNVNALLLGDSALYLCASSLKRRDSPLHFGNGTRLTVT.

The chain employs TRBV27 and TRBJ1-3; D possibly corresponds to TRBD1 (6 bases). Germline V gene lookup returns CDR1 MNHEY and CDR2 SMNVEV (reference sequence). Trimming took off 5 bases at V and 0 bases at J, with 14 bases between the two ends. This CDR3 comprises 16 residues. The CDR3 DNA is TGTGCCAGCAGTGATCTTGGGACAACCTCTGGAAACACCATATATTTT. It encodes CASSDLGTTSGNTIYF.

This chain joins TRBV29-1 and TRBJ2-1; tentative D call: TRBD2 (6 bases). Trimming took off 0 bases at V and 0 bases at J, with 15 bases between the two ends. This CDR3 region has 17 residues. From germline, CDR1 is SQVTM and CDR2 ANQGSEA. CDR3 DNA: TGCAGCGTTGAAGAAAGCGGACTACGGAGCTCCTACAATGAGCAGTTCTTC. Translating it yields CSVEESGLRSSYNEQFF.

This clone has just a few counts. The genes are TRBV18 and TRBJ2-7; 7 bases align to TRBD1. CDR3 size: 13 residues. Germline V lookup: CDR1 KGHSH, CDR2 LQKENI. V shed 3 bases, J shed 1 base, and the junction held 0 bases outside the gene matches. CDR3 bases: TGTGCCAGCTCACCGGGACAGTCCTACGAGCAGTACTTC. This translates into CASSPGQSYEQYF. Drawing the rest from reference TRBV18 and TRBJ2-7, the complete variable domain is NAGVMQNPRHLVRRRGQEARLRCSPMKGHSHVYWYRQLPEEGLKFMVYLQKENIIDESGMPKERFSAEFPKEGPSILRIQQVVRGDSAAYFCASSPGQSYEQYFGPGTRLTVT.

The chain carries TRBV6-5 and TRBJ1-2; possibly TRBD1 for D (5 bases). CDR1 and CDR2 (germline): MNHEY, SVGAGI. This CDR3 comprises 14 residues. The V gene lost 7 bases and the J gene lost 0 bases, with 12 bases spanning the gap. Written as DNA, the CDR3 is TGTGCCAGCAACAAAGACAGACCTAACTATGGCTACACCTTC. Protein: CASNKDRPNYGYTF.

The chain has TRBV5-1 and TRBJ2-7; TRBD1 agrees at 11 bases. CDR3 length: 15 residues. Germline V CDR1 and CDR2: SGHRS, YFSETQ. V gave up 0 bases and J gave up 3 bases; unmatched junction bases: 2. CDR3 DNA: TGCGCCAGCAGCTTGGGGACAGGGGGCTTCTACGAGCAGTACTTC. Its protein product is CASSLGTGGFYEQYF. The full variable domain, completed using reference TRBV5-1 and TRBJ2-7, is KAGVTQTPRYLIKTRGQQVTLSCSPISGHRSVSWYQQTPGQGLQFLFEYFSETQRNKGNFPGRFSGRQFSNSRSEMNVSTLELGDSALYLCASSLGTGGFYEQYFGPGTRLTVT.

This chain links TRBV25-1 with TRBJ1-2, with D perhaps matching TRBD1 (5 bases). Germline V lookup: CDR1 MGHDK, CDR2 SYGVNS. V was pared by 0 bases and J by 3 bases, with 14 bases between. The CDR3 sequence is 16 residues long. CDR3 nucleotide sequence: TGTGCCAGCAGTGAATATAATCAGGGTTCGTACTATGGCTACACCTTC. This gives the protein CASSEYNQGSYYGYTF.

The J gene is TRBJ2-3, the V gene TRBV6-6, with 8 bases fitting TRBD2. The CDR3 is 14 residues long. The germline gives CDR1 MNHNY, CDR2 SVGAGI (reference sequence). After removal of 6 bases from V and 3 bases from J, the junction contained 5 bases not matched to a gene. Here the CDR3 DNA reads TGTGCCAGCAGCCAGGCGGGGGGTACAGATACGCAGTATTTT. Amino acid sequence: CASSQAGGTDTQYF.

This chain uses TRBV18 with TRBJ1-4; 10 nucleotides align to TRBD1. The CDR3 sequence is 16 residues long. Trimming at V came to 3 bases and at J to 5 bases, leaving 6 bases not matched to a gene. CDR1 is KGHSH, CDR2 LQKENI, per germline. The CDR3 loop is CASSPQPGQGNEKLFF. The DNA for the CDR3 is TGTGCCAGCTCACCCCAACCGGGACAGGGGAATGAAAAACTGTTTTTT.

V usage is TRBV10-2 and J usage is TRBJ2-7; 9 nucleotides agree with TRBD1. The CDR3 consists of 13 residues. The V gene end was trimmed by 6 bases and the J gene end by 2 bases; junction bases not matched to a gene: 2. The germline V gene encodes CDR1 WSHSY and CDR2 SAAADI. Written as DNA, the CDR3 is TGCGCCAGCAGGGGGACAGGGCCCTACGAGCAGTACTTC. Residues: CASRGTGPYEQYF.

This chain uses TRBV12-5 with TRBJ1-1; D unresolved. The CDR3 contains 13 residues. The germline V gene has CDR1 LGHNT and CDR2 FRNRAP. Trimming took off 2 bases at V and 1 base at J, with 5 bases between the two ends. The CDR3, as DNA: TGTGCTAGTGGTTTGCGGGGGAACACTGAAGCTTTCTTT. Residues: CASGLRGNTEAFF.

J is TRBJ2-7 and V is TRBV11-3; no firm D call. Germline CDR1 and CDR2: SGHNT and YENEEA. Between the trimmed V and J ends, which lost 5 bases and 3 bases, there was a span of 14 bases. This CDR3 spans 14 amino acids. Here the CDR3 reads CASSPRHAGYEQYF. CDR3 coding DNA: TGTGCCAGCAGCCCGCGACACGCAGGCTACGAGCAGTACTTC.

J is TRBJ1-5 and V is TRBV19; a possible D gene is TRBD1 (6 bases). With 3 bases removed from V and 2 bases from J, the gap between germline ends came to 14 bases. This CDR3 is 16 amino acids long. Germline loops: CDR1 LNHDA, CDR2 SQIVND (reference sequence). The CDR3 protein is CASSIRPAGGNQPQHF. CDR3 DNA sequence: TGTGCCAGTAGTATCCGCCCTGCAGGGGGCAATCAGCCCCAGCATTTT. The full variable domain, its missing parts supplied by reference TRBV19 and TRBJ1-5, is DGGITQSPKYLFRKEGQNVTLSCEQNLNHDAMYWYRQDPGQGLRLIYYSQIVNDFQKGDIAEGYSVSREKKESFPLTVTSAQKNPTAFYLCASSIRPAGGNQPQHFGDGTRLSIL.

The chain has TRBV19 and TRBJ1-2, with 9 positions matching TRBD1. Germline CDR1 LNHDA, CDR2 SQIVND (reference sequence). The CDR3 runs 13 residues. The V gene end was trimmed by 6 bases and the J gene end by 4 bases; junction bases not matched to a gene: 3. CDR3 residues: CASSTGGGYGYTF. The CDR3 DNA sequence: TGTGCCAGTAGCACAGGGGGCGGCTATGGCTACACCTTC. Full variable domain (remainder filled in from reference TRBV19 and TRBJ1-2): DGGITQSPKYLFRKEGQNVTLSCEQNLNHDAMYWYRQDPGQGLRLIYYSQIVNDFQKGDIAEGYSVSREKKESFPLTVTSAQKNPTAFYLCASSTGGGYGYTFGSGTRLTVV.

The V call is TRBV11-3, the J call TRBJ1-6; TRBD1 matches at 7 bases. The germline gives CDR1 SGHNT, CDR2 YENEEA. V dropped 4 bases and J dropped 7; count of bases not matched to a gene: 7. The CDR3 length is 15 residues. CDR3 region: CASSYQGVGNSPLHF. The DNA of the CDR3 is TGTGCCAGCAGCTACCAGGGGGTGGGGAATTCACCCCTCCACTTT.

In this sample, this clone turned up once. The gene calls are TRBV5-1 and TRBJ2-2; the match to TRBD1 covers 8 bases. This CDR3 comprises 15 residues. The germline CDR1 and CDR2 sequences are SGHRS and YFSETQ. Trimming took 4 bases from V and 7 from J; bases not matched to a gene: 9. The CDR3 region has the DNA TGCGCCAGCAGCGGGACAGGTACAGGCGGCGGGGAGCTGTTTTTT. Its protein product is CASSGTGTGGGELFF. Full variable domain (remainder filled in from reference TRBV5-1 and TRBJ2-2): KAGVTQTPRYLIKTRGQQVTLSCSPISGHRSVSWYQQTPGQGLQFLFEYFSETQRNKGNFPGRFSGRQFSNSRSEMNVSTLELGDSALYLCASSGTGTGGGELFFGEGSRLTVL.

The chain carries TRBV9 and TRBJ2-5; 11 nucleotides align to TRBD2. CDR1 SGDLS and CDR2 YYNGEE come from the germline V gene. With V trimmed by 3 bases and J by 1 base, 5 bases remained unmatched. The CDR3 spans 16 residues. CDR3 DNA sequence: TGTGCCAGCAGCGAGAGGGGGACTAGCGGCCAAGAGACCCAGTACTTC. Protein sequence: CASSERGTSGQETQYF.

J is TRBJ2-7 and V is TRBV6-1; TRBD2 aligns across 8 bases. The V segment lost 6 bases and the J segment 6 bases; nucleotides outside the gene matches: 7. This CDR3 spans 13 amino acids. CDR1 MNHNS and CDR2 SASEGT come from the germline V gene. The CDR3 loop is CASSPGGNPEQYF. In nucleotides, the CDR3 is TGTGCCAGCAGCCCGGGGGGGAACCCCGAGCAGTACTTC.

The CDR3 DNA reads TGTGCCAGTGCCCCTGCAGAGGCCTACGAGCAGTACTTC. Its protein product is CASAPAEAYEQYF. V and J are TRBV19 and TRBJ2-7; D is unresolved. This CDR3 has 13 residues. CDR1 LNHDA and CDR2 SQIVND come from the germline V gene (reference sequence). The V end lost 8 bases, the J end lost 2 bases, and 13 bases lay between the germline ends.

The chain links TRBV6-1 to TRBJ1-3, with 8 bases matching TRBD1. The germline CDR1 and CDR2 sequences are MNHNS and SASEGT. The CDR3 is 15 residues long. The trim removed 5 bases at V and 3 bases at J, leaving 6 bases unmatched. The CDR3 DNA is TGTGCCAGCAGTCCGGGACAGGCGTATGGAAACACCATATATTTT. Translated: CASSPGQAYGNTIYF.

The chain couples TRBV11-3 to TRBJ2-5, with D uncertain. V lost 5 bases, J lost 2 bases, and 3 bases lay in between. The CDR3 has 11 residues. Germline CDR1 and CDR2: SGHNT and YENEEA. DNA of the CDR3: TGTGCCAGCAGCCCGCAAGAGACCCAGTACTTC. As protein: CASSPQETQYF.

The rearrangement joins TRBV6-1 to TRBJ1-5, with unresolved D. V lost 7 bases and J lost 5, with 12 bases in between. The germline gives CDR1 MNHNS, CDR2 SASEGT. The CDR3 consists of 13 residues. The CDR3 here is CASIGSTHQPQHF. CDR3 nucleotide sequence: TGTGCCAGCATCGGTAGTACCCATCAGCCCCAGCATTTT.

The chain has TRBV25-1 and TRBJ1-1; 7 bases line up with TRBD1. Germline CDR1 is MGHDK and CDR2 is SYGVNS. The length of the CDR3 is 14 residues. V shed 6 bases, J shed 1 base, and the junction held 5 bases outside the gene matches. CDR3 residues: CASSPTGSNTEAFF. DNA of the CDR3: TGTGCCAGCAGCCCGACAGGGTCGAACACTGAAGCTTTCTTT.

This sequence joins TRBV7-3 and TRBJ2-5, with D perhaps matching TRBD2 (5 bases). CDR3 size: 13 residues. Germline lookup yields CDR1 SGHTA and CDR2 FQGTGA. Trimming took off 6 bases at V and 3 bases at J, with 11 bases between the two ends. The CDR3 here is CASSPPGEETQYF. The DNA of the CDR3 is TGTGCCAGCAGTCCCCCCGGGGAAGAGACCCAGTACTTC.

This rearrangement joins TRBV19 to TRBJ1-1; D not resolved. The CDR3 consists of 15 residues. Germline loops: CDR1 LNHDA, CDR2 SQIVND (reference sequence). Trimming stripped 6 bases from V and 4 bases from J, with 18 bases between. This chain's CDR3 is CASRTLGRSRTEAFF. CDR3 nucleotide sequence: TGTGCCAGTAGGACGCTTGGGAGGTCGCGCACTGAAGCTTTCTTT. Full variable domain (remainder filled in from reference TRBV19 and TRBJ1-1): DGGITQSPKYLFRKEGQNVTLSCEQNLNHDAMYWYRQDPGQGLRLIYYSQIVNDFQKGDIAEGYSVSREKKESFPLTVTSAQKNPTAFYLCASRTLGRSRTEAFFGQGTRLTVV.

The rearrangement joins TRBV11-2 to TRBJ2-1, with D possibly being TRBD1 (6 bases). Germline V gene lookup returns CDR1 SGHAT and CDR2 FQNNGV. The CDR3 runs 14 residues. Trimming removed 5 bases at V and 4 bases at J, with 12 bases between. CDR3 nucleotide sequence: TGTGCCAGCAGCCAAGGGGGTAGATACAATGAGCAGTTCTTC. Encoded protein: CASSQGGRYNEQFF.

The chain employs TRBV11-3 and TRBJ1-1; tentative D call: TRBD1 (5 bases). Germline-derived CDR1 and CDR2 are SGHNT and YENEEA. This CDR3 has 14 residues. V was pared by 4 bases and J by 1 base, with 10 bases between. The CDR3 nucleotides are TGTGCCAGCAGCTCCCGTGACAGGAACACTGAAGCTTTCTTT. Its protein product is CASSSRDRNTEAFF.